This T cell receptor (beta chain) appears in the sequencing data of a study of sequential checkpoint blockade in melanoma. Study summary: First-line arms were nivolumab then ipilimumab, or the reverse, randomized 1:1. Both treatment sequences were followed by maintenance nivolumab.

Germline-derived CDR1 and CDR2 are SEHNR and FQNEAQ (reference sequence). The CDR3 spans 14 residues. The V gene lost 5 bases and the J gene lost 0 bases, with 10 bases spanning the gap. The treatment denotes: randomized to nivolumab then ipilimumab (arm A) or the reverse (arm B). None of the patients previously received DNA-damaging chemotherapy. Sorted cells were live CD3+CD8+, lacking CD19 and CD56, from PBMCs. The repertoire was sequenced with immunoSEQ multiplex PCR; TCRdb's copy has only in-frame clones and lacks some. The data contain approximately 26,000 clones, about 77% of them singletons. This receptor was obtained from a human donor with melanoma. J is TRBJ2-5 and V is TRBV7-9, with D unresolved. The sample here was CD8+ T cells sorted from blood (inferred from file names), taken from a patient given nivolumab and ipilimumab in sequence. CDR3 sequence reads: CASSPQRYQETQYF. The CDR3 DNA is TGTGCCAGCAGCCCTCAGAGGTACCAAGAGACCCAGTACTTC.